The present T cell receptor (beta chain) was sequenced within a study of blood T cells in healthy people across ages (dated by TCRdb to the mid-2010s). With respect to the entire study: In model experiments, template switching captured roughly one uniquely barcoded TCR beta cDNA molecule for every two T cells. The study measured age-related changes in TCR beta repertoire diversity using deep sequencing normalized with unique cDNA molecular identifiers. Four age groups were formed from the donors: young (average about 16 years), middle-aged (more than 35), aged (approximately 60) and long-lived (82). Using the same blood draw, the study looked at two additional independent replicas of 1 million unique cDNA reads for two donors, one aged 18 to 30 and the other aged 80 or older.

The library relied on 5' RACE. The sample was run on an Illumina HiSeq 2500. A second PCR of about 6 to 12 cycles was run with a J-beta primer mix and a sample-barcoded 5' primer. Each TCR beta cDNA molecule received a unique molecular identifier from a template-switch 5' adaptor carrying 12 random nucleotides. Each sample yielded at least 3 million CDR3-containing paired-end reads. All of the RNA was converted into first-strand cDNA using the Mint cDNA synthesis kit, with a TRBC-specific oligonucleotide serving as the primer. Following uracil-DNA glycosylase treatment, a first 18-cycle PCR with universal primers M1SS and BC2_uni_R was performed on all cDNA. As for how the authors treated the data: For normalization, 1 million high-quality reads were randomly selected from each sample, with every read carrying a distinct molecular identifier. Reads sharing molecular identifiers were discarded rather than binned into consensus sequences. CDR3 identification, clonotype clustering and error correction used MiTCR with a Q25 quality threshold and the strictest error-elimination algorithm. A nonparametric unseen species model using Euler transformation provided a lower-bound estimate of total TCR beta diversity. Through fastp at Q25 and MiXCR, TCRdb rebuilt clones from the public reads, retaining in-frame beta chains. Every CDR3 protein is listed once, alongside the most common genes and DNA of its rows. TCRdb's processing, not the study's, gives the V and J calls here. This sample holds 600,000 to 1,000,000 distinct CDR3 sequences; approximately 25% were observed only once. Together, the top ten hold under 4.5% of the sample.

This clonotype was counted between two and nine times. The specificity of this receptor is unknown. Base qualities are not recorded, but no much larger clone differs from it by a single base. The CDR3 starts with the cysteine, ends with the phenylalanine, and has 13 residues. The kept DNA is CDR3 alone, 39 bases in frame from the first base. The germline V gene sets CDR1 to SGHDN and CDR2 to FVKESK. Trimming costs V 8 bases and J 5 bases, and their ends lie 12 bases apart. Overall study outcomes, separate from this receptor: Because profiling used bulk unsorted PBMCs, naive and antigen-experienced compartments could not be compared conclusively. Observed TCR beta diversity per million T cells fell roughly linearly with age, and a significant reduction was already apparent by age around 40. Donor CMV infection status was unknown, potentially confounding age-related changes in expanded clonotypes. Estimates of total diversity based on one million sequenced T cells were considered lower bounds and underestimates. Compared with the aged group, the long-lived group had more naive CD4+ T cells, fewer expanded clones and increased TCR diversity, a pattern suggesting age selection. There was a strong correlation between observed TCR beta diversity and the percentage of naive T cells measured by flow cytometry.

The roughly 39 donors, aged 6 to 90 years, were systemically healthy Caucasian individuals from Russia. Each donor gave roughly 9.5 milliliters of peripheral blood, collected into EDTA-treated Vacutainer tubes. Ficoll-Paque density-gradient centrifugation was used to isolate PBMCs, with at least 7 million obtained per sample. Trizol reagent was used to extract total RNA from the PBMCs, yielding at least 6 micrograms per sample. For every donor, an aliquot of PBMCs went through flow cytometry to measure the percentages of naive CD45RAhigh/CD27high T cells. The same specimen was also included in a second study, on T cells of mothers and their children. The second study, in turn, reports: Nine systemically healthy Caucasian individuals served as donors, namely three mothers together with their six children. cDNA synthesis used all of the extracted RNA, with 1.5 ug of RNA in each 15 ul reaction. In the second PCR, the M1S primer added sample barcodes and 2-4 random nucleotides. Each mother yielded over 9 million TCR beta CDR3 reads and each child about 3 million reads. In both related and unrelated pairs, thymic selection shapes the output of TCR recombination in a similar way, with inherited differences having only a minor effect. Related mother-child pairs always showed normalized repertoire overlap that was slightly higher than in unrelated mother-child pairs, though the difference was never significant. No persistent microchimeric T cell clones were found, with a detection sensitivity of 75 to 100 clones per million clonotypes. Deep NGS was used in the study to compare the TCR beta repertoires of mothers and children and to look for features that separate related mother-child pairs from unrelated individuals. On average, the children were roughly 10 +/- 4 years old, while the mothers were approximately 40 +/- 4 years old. After adapter ligation was performed with NEBNext reagents, the libraries were sequenced on an Illumina HiSeq 2000 with 100+100 nt paired-end reads. To avoid cross-contamination, the mother libraries and the child libraries were prepared a month apart and sequenced in separate runs. For each donor, between 500,000 and 2,000,000 distinct TCR beta clonotypes were identified. Naive TCR beta clonotypes were estimated from low-frequency clonotypes matched to each donor's FACS-determined naive share, without sorting.

The sequence joins TRBV14 to TRBJ2-2; possibly the D gene is TRBD2, per 6 matching bases. The sequenced sample consisted of blood. This clonotype was sampled from a boy aged 5-17 years in good health. The DNA sequence follows: TGTGCCAGCGGGACGGAGGGAACCGGGGAGCTGTTTTTT. It is translated as CASGTEGTGELFF.